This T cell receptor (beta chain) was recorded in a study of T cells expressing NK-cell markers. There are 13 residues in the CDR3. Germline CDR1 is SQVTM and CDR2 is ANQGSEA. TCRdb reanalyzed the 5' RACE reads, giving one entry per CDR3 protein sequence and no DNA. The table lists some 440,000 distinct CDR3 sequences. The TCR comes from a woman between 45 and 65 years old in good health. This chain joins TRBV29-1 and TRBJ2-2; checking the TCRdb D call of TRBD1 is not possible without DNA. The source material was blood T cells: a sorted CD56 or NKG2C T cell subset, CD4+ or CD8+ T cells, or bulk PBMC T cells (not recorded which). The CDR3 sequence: CSVELGVTGELFF.